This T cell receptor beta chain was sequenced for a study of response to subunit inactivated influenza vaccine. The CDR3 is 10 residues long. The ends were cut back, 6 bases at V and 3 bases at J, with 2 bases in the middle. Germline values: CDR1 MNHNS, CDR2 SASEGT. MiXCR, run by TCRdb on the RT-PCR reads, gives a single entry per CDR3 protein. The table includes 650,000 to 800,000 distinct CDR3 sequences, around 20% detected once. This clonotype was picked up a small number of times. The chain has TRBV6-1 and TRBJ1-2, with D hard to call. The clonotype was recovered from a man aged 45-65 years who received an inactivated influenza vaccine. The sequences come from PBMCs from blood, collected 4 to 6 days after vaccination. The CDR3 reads CASRHYGYTF. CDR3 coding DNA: TGTGCCAGCAGGCACTATGGCTACACCTTC.